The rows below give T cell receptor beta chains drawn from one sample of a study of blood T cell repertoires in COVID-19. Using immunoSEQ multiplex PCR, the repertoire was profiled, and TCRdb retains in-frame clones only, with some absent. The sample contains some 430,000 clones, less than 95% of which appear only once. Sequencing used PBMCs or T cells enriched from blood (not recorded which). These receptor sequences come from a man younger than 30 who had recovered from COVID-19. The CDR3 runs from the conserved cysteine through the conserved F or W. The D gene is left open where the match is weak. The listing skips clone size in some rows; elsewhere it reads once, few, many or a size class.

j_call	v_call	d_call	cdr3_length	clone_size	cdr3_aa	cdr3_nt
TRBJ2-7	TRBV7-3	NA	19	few	CASSLGNVGTGEMSYEQYF	TGTGCCAGCAGCTTGGGGAACGTGGGGACGGGAGAGATGTCCTACGAGCAGTACTTC
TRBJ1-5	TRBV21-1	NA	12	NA	CASSATPGRASW	TGTGCCAGCAGCGCCACTCCCGGGAGAGCCAGTTGG
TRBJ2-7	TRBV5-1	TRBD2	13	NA	CASRGGQNYEQYF	TGCGCCAGCAGGGGAGGGCAGAACTACGAGCAGTACTTC
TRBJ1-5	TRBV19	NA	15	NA	CASRGRGPNNQPQHF	TGTGCCAGTAGAGGGCGGGGACCGAACAATCAGCCCCAGCATTTT
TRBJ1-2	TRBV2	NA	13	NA	CASNPTGAYGYTF	TGTGCCAGCAATCCAACAGGAGCCTATGGCTACACCTTC
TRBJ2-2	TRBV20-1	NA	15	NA	CSASSGRQRTGELFF	TGCAGTGCTAGTTCGGGGAGGCAGCGCACCGGGGAGCTGTTTTTT
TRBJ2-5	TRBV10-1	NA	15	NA	CASSESDGVKETQYF	TGCGCCAGCAGTGAGTCGGACGGGGTTAAGGAGACCCAGTACTTC
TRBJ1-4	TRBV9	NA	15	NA	CASSSQGLAREKLFF	TGTGCCAGCAGCTCCCAGGGGCTGGCACGTGAAAAACTGTTTTTT
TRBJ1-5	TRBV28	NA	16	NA	CASSSHGTPQNQPQHF	TGTGCCAGCAGCTCACACGGGACTCCCCAAAATCAGCCCCAGCATTTT
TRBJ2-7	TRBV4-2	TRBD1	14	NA	CASSQGQGAYEQYF	TGTGCCAGCAGCCAAGGCCAGGGGGCTTACGAGCAGTACTTC
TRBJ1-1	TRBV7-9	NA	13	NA	CASRPTAYTEAFF	TGTGCCAGCAGACCTACAGCTTACACTGAAGCTTTCTTT
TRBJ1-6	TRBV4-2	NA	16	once	CASSQDPYQGDSPLHF	TGTGCCAGCAGCCAAGATCCGTATCAGGGTGATTCACCCCTCCACTTT
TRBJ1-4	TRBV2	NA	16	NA	CASSDSGVGSPEKLFF	TGTGCCAGCAGTGATTCGGGGGTTGGGTCCCCTGAAAAACTGTTTTTT
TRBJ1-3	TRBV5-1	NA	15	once	CASSSDYRAGNTIYF	TGCGCCAGCAGCTCTGACTACAGGGCTGGAAACACCATATATTTT
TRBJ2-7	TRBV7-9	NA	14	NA	CASSLAQGIDEQYF	TGTGCCAGCAGCTTAGCGCAGGGAATCGACGAGCAGTACTTC
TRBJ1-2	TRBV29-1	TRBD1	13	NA	CSGGDRANYGYTF	TGCAGCGGGGGCGACAGGGCAAACTATGGCTACACCTTC